This T cell receptor (beta chain) is from a study of CD8 T cells in ankylosing spondylitis. Study-level results: In reactive arthritis synovial fluid and blood, some motif variants had been reported before. Among TCR beta sequences, a motif of eight highly homologous variants appeared characteristic of ankylosing spondylitis blood.

This clonotype was found many times. Its antigen is currently unknown. V shed 8 bases and J shed 2 bases, with 15 bases lying between them. Germline lookup yields CDR1 MNHEY and CDR2 SMNVEV (reference sequence). CDR3 length equals 14 residues. A single record per CDR3 protein comes from TCRdb applying MiXCR to the 5' RACE reads. Among under 150,000 distinct CDR3 sequences, 9.3% were seen once, and the ten largest hold 2.5% to 3.5%. This TCR derives from a male donor with ankylosing spondylitis or in good health (not recorded which). Material for sequencing was blood, either unsorted or a sorted T cell fraction (not recorded which). This chain connects TRBV27 to TRBJ1-2, with D possibly TRBD1 on 5 matching bases. The CDR3 sequence is CASGPGRRNYGYTF. In nucleotides, the CDR3 is TGTGCCAGCGGACCGGGACGGAGAAACTATGGCTACACCTTC.